A single sample is the source of the 29 T cell receptor beta chains below, sequenced in a study of shared clonotypes between healthy human individuals. Libraries were prepared by immunoSEQ multiplex PCR; TCRdb keeps only in-frame clonotypes and omits some of them. Found here are some 2,400,000 clones, around 95% of them singletons; the top ten hold roughly 0.13%. Sequenced material: naive CD4+ T cells sorted from blood. Subset in this sample: CD45RA+ positively selected. The receptors come from a man younger than 35 in good health.

V gene TRBV29-1 combines with J gene TRBJ1-1; 9 positions match TRBD1. This CDR3 is 16 amino acids long. The J segment lost 3 bases and the V segment lost 7 bases, leaving 15 bases of the junction unmatched. Germline CDR1 is SQVTM and CDR2 is ANQGSEA. DNA of the CDR3: TGCAGCGCATGGACAGGGGAGCGAGGGGGTGACACTGAAGCTTTCTTT. This translates into CSAWTGERGGDTEAFF.

This chain uses TRBV7-2 with TRBJ1-5, with 8 nucleotides matching TRBD1. The trim removed 5 bases at V and 3 bases at J, leaving 6 bases unmatched. Looked up from germline, CDR1 is SGHTA and CDR2 is FQGNSA. The CDR3 covers 15 residues. The CDR3 DNA is TGTGCCAGCAGCCGCCAGGGGGCTAACAATCAGCCCCAGCATTTT. Amino acids: CASSRQGANNQPQHF. The full variable domain, with the rest looked up from reference TRBV7-2 and TRBJ1-5, is GAGVSQSPSNKVTEKGKDVELRCDPISGHTALYWYRQSLGQGLEFLIYFQGNSAPDKSGLPSDRFSAERTGGSVSTLTIQRTQQEDSAVYLCASSRQGANNQPQHFGDGTRLSIL.

The gene calls are TRBV5-1 and TRBJ1-2; D not certain. Germline values: CDR1 SGHRS, CDR2 YFSETQ. V was shortened by 0 bases and J by 3 bases, with 9 bases between the two germline ends. This CDR3 spans 14 amino acids. The CDR3 sequence is CASSLAVTDYGYTF. Written as DNA, the CDR3 is TGCGCCAGCAGCTTGGCCGTGACGGACTATGGCTACACCTTC.

The V and J genes are TRBV18 and TRBJ2-5, with D unresolved. The CDR3 has 13 amino acids. CDR1 and CDR2 (germline): KGHSH, LQKENI. Trimming stripped 4 bases from V and 1 base from J, with 7 bases between. The CDR3: CASSLRIQETQYF. In nucleotides, the CDR3 is TGTGCCAGCTCACTAAGGATCCAAGAGACCCAGTACTTC.

V and J are TRBV29-1 and TRBJ1-1; a weak D match, TRBD1 (5 bases). CDR3 length equals 15 residues. Germline CDR1 is SQVTM and CDR2 is ANQGSEA. With 6 bases removed from V and 7 bases from J, the gap between germline ends came to 24 bases. The DNA of the CDR3 is TGCAGCGTCGGGGGGGACCTGGGGCGTTCTGGTGAAGCTTTCTTT. Translated, it gives CSVGGDLGRSGEAFF.

The chain employs TRBV4-1 and TRBJ2-7; TRBD1 matches 9 bases. The CDR3 is 15 amino acids. Trimming cost V 4 bases and J 2 bases; bases outside gene matches: 6. Germline CDR1 reads MGHRA; CDR2 reads YSYEKL. The CDR3 is CASSRIRDRAYEQYF. The CDR3 DNA reads TGCGCCAGCAGCCGCATCCGGGACAGGGCCTACGAGCAGTACTTC.

Here the CDR3 reads CASSPSVEAFNEQFF. DNA of the CDR3: TGCGCCAGCAGCCCGTCGGTGGAAGCTTTCAATGAGCAGTTCTTC. This chain connects TRBV5-1 to TRBJ2-1; no clear D. The CDR3 consists of 15 residues. Germline V gene lookup returns CDR1 SGHRS and CDR2 YFSETQ. V was shortened by 4 bases and J by 6 bases, with 17 bases between the two germline ends. The variable domain in full, with the rest retrieved from reference TRBV5-1 and TRBJ2-1, is KAGVTQTPRYLIKTRGQQVTLSCSPISGHRSVSWYQQTPGQGLQFLFEYFSETQRNKGNFPGRFSGRQFSNSRSEMNVSTLELGDSALYLCASSPSVEAFNEQFFGPGTRLTVL.

The chain is built from TRBV19 and TRBJ2-1, with D perhaps matching TRBD1 (6 bases). V lost 5 bases, J lost 6 bases, and 20 bases lay in between. Germline CDR1 reads LNHDA; CDR2 reads SQIVND (reference sequence). The CDR3 loop spans 16 amino acids. In nucleotides, the CDR3 is TGTGCCAGTAGTCAGGAGCAGGGGCTAGTAGGCAATGAGCAGTTCTTC. It translates to CASSQEQGLVGNEQFF. The full variable domain, rest sourced from reference TRBV19 and TRBJ2-1, is DGGITQSPKYLFRKEGQNVTLSCEQNLNHDAMYWYRQDPGQGLRLIYYSQIVNDFQKGDIAEGYSVSREKKESFPLTVTSAQKNPTAFYLCASSQEQGLVGNEQFFGPGTRLTVL.

The genes are TRBV28 and TRBJ1-1, with D tentatively TRBD1 (6 bases). The germline CDR1 and CDR2 sequences are MDHEN and SYDVKM. Trimming stripped 2 bases from V and 6 bases from J, with 13 bases between. CDR3 length equals 14 residues. The DNA for the CDR3 is TGTGCCAGCAGTTTACTGGGGGGCCGTGCTGAAGCTTTCTTT. It codes for CASSLLGGRAEAFF.

A single count supports this clone. The J gene is TRBJ1-1, the V gene TRBV5-1, with 7 bases that match TRBD1. Germline V gene data show CDR1 as SGHRS and CDR2 as YFSETQ. V lost 5 bases and J lost 4; bases outside the gene matches: 5. This CDR3 has 13 residues. CDR3 loop: CASRQGPGTEAFF. The CDR3 bases are TGCGCCAGCAGACAGGGGCCGGGCACTGAAGCTTTCTTT.

This chain joins TRBV7-9 and TRBJ1-4, with D perhaps matching TRBD1 (5 bases). The CDR3 sequence is 15 residues long. Trimming removed 5 bases from V and 5 bases from J, with 15 bases in between. Germline V gene data show CDR1 as SEHNR and CDR2 as FQNEAQ (reference sequence). CDR3: CASSVGTVPNEKLFF. The CDR3 nucleotides read TGTGCCAGCAGCGTAGGGACGGTCCCAAATGAAAAACTGTTTTTT.

The J gene is TRBJ1-2, the V gene TRBV6-5; a possible D gene is TRBD1 (6 bases). CDR1 and CDR2 (germline): MNHEY, SVGAGI. Between the trimmed V and J ends, which lost 0 bases and 2 bases, there was a span of 13 bases. The CDR3 consists of 16 residues. The CDR3 DNA reads TGTGCCAGCAGTTACTCCCCTTTCGGGGGCAACTATGGCTACACCTTC. This translates into CASSYSPFGGNYGYTF.

The V call is TRBV7-2, the J call TRBJ1-3; no clear D. Germline V gene lookup returns CDR1 SGHTA and CDR2 FQGNSA. Deletions cut 2 bases from V and 3 bases from J, with 11 bases between. The CDR3 covers 15 residues. CDR3 residues: CASSLYKSGGNTIYF. The DNA for the CDR3 is TGTGCCAGCAGCTTATACAAATCTGGTGGAAACACCATATATTTT. Using reference TRBV7-2 and TRBJ1-3 for the parts outside the CDR3, the full variable domain is GAGVSQSPSNKVTEKGKDVELRCDPISGHTALYWYRQSLGQGLEFLIYFQGNSAPDKSGLPSDRFSAERTGGSVSTLTIQRTQQEDSAVYLCASSLYKSGGNTIYFGEGSWLTVV.

The J gene is TRBJ1-4, the V gene TRBV7-8, with a weak D call TRBD1 (6 bases). Germline V gene data show CDR1 as SGHVS and CDR2 as FQNEAQ. V was cut by 5 bases and J by 8 bases, with 12 bases left in between. The length of the CDR3 is 13 residues. The CDR3 nucleotides read TGTGCCAGCAGCCCAGGGGCGGGGGAAAAACTGTTTTTT. This translates into CASSPGAGEKLFF.

This chain connects TRBV28 to TRBJ2-7; D possibly corresponds to TRBD1 (5 bases). In germline, CDR1 is MDHEN, CDR2 SYDVKM. Between the trimmed V and J ends, which lost 1 base and 0 bases, there was a span of 16 bases. The CDR3 is made up of 17 amino acids. The CDR3: CASSLYRQGRSSYEQYF. The CDR3 DNA follows: TGTGCCAGCAGTTTATATCGGCAGGGCCGTAGCTCCTACGAGCAGTACTTC.

The chain combines TRBV9 with TRBJ2-3; tentatively, D is TRBD1 (6 bases). The germline CDR1 and CDR2 sequences are SGDLS and YYNGEE. Trimming removed 4 bases at V and 4 bases at J, with 13 bases between. This CDR3 contains 14 residues. The CDR3 protein is CASSSTQGADTQYF. CDR3 nucleotide sequence: TGTGCCAGCAGCTCTACACAGGGAGCAGATACGCAGTATTTT. Supplemented by reference TRBV9 and TRBJ2-3, the full variable domain reads DSGVTQTPKHLITATGQRVTLRCSPRSGDLSVYWYQQSLDQGLQFLIQYYNGEERAKGNILERFSAQQFPDLHSELNLSSLELGDSALYFCASSSTQGADTQYFGPGTRLTVL.

The chain uses TRBV9 and TRBJ1-2; D is unclear. Germline CDR1 and CDR2: SGDLS and YYNGEE. V was clipped by 0 bases and J by 2 bases, with 8 bases between them. The length of the CDR3 is 14 residues. CDR3 DNA: TGTGCCAGCAGCGTAGGAAGGCAGAACTATGGCTACACCTTC. Translation gives CASSVGRQNYGYTF.

This clone was seen only once. The rearrangement links TRBV6-5 to TRBJ1-1; D perhaps matches TRBD1 (5 bases). The V end was cut by 4 bases, the J end by 1 base, with 7 bases between. The CDR3 has 13 residues. The germline V gene has CDR1 MNHEY and CDR2 SVGAGI. CDR3 DNA sequence: TGTGCCAGCAGTTGGGGCTCGAACACTGAAGCTTTCTTT. Translated: CASSWGSNTEAFF.

This clone was counted a single time. This chain connects TRBV10-3 to TRBJ2-3; 8 nucleotides align to TRBD1. V was clipped by 3 bases and J by 5 bases; unmatched bases: 10. CDR1 ENHRY and CDR2 SYGVKD come from the germline V gene. This CDR3 comprises 16 residues. Here the CDR3 DNA reads TGTGCCATCAGTGACCTTACGCAGGGGGCGGGAGATACGCAGTATTTT. Encoded protein: CAISDLTQGAGDTQYF.

The chain carries TRBV7-4 and TRBJ2-3, with 8 positions matching TRBD2. Germline CDR1 reads SGHVT; CDR2 reads SQSDAQ. The CDR3 is made up of 14 amino acids. Germline trimming cut 7 bases from V and 2 bases from J; bases unmatched to any gene: 5. The CDR3 reads CASNIAGSTDTQYF. In nucleotides, the CDR3 is TGTGCCAGCAACATAGCGGGGTCCACAGATACGCAGTATTTT.

The V and J genes are TRBV6-5 and TRBJ2-3; D unresolved. The CDR3 is made up of 13 amino acids. Trimming removed 4 bases at V and 2 bases at J, with 7 bases between. From germline, CDR1 is MNHEY and CDR2 SVGAGI. CDR3 DNA: TGTGCCAGCAGTTTGACCTTCACAGATACGCAGTATTTT. Its protein is CASSLTFTDTQYF.

The chain couples TRBV5-6 to TRBJ2-3; 11 bases are shared with TRBD2. CDR1 is SGHDT, CDR2 YYEEEE, per germline. CDR3 length: 16 residues. V was pared by 0 bases and J by 7 bases, with 7 bases of the junction left unmatched. The CDR3 reads CASSLGLAGPAYTQYF. In DNA, the CDR3 is TGTGCCAGCAGCTTGGGACTAGCGGGGCCCGCCTATACGCAGTATTTT.

The V call is TRBV25-1, the J call TRBJ2-3; 9 bases fit TRBD1. CDR1 and CDR2 (germline): MGHDK, SYGVNS. This CDR3 is 16 amino acids long. With 1 base clipped from V and 1 base from J, the junction kept 3 bases outside the gene matches. CDR3 in amino acids: CASSELGTGRTDTQYF. As DNA, the CDR3 is TGTGCCAGCAGTGAATTGGGGACAGGGCGCACAGATACGCAGTATTTT.

The chain recombines TRBV5-1 with TRBJ2-4; D is perhaps TRBD1 (6 bases). Per the germline V gene, CDR1 is SGHRS and CDR2 is YFSETQ. The CDR3 totals 15 residues. V dropped 2 bases and J dropped 0 bases, with 9 bases sitting between them. The CDR3 is CASSFTGLAKNIQYF. Written as DNA, the CDR3 is TGCGCCAGCAGCTTCACAGGGCTAGCCAAAAACATTCAGTACTTC.

This clone was counted between two and nine times. The chain is built from TRBV5-1 and TRBJ1-1; no reliable D call. The CDR3 sequence is 15 residues long. Trimming took off 0 bases at V and 0 bases at J, with 9 bases between the two ends. Looked up from germline, CDR1 is SGHRS and CDR2 is YFSETQ. This chain's CDR3 is CASSLGRVMNTEAFF. The CDR3 coding sequence is TGCGCCAGCAGCTTGGGTCGGGTCATGAACACTGAAGCTTTCTTT.

The rearrangement links TRBV7-3 to TRBJ1-6; D unclear. The CDR3 is 16 residues long. V dropped 3 bases and J dropped 6 bases, with 15 bases sitting between them. The germline CDR1 and CDR2 sequences are SGHTA and FQGTGA. The CDR3 region has the DNA TGTGCCAGCAGCTTCACCGATCCGGAGGGTAATTCACCCCTCCACTTT. Translation: CASSFTDPEGNSPLHF.

CDR3 loop: CASLRTSGSSNEQFF. DNA for the CDR3: TGTGCCAGCTTGCGGACTAGCGGGAGTTCCAATGAGCAGTTCTTC. V gene TRBV2 combines with J gene TRBJ2-1; 13 nucleotides match TRBD2. The V and J ends lost 8 bases and 6 bases, in that order; junction bases with no gene match: 7. Per germline, CDR1 SNHLY and CDR2 FYNNEI. The CDR3 contains 15 residues.

This chain joins TRBV2 and TRBJ1-5; 8 nucleotides align to TRBD1. Germline loops: CDR1 SNHLY, CDR2 FYNNEI. The J segment lost 2 bases and the V segment lost 5 bases, leaving 8 bases of the junction unmatched. This CDR3 is built from 16 residues. DNA of the CDR3: TGTGCCAGCAGTCCGGGGACAGGCCCTGGCAATCAGCCCCAGCATTTT. Translated, it gives CASSPGTGPGNQPQHF.

CDR3 sequence: CASKNTGGRADEQYF. CDR3 in DNA: TGTGCCAGTAAAAATACAGGAGGGAGGGCGGACGAGCAGTACTTC. The chain recombines TRBV6-5 with TRBJ2-7, with 7 bases lining up with TRBD2. V gave up 9 bases and J gave up 5 bases; unmatched junction bases: 16. Germline CDR1 reads MNHEY; CDR2 reads SVGAGI. This CDR3 contains 15 residues.